The 18 T cell receptor beta chains below come from one sample, sequenced in a study of monozygotic twins with inflammatory bowel disease. From its re-call of the 5' RACE reads, TCRdb lists each CDR3 protein once, without DNA. Found here are approximately 330,000 distinct CDR3 sequences; the top ten clones hold 2% to 2.5%. Sequencing used blood. These receptor sequences come from a human donor with ulcerative colitis or Crohn's disease, or a healthy co-twin of an affected twin (not recorded which).

The chain carries TRBV6-1 and TRBJ1-2; no DNA is available, so the TRBD1 call from TCRdb remains unchecked. Germline CDR1 and CDR2: MNHNS and SASEGT. This CDR3 region has 14 residues. CDR3 residues: CASSGAGTDYGYTF.

J is TRBJ1-4 and V is TRBV5-1; TCRdb designates TRBD1, a call that cannot be tested without DNA. Germline V gene data show CDR1 as SGHRS and CDR2 as YFSETQ. CDR3 length: 15 residues. The CDR3 region is CASSPGKTAFEKLFF.

J is TRBJ2-1 and V is TRBV28; TCRdb's D call of TRBD1 is untestable without DNA. This CDR3 spans 17 amino acids. Germline V gene lookup returns CDR1 MDHEN and CDR2 SYDVKM. The chain's CDR3 is CASTSGGRATSYNEQFF.

The V and J genes are TRBV12-3 or TRBV12-4 and TRBJ2-2; TCRdb returns TRBD1, unconfirmable since there is no DNA. The CDR3 covers 16 residues. CDR3 amino acids: CASSPGPKTYTGELFF.

CDR3 region: CASSLAGQLNQPQHF. The chain is built from TRBV5-1 and TRBJ1-5; the D call from TCRdb, TRBD1, cannot be confirmed without DNA. Germline-derived CDR1 and CDR2 are SGHRS and YFSETQ. The CDR3 length is 15 residues.

V is TRBV13 and J is TRBJ1-3. Germline assignment: CDR1 PRHDT and CDR2 FYEKMQ (reference sequence). CDR3 length equals 15 residues. The chain's CDR3 is CASSLWTDSGNTIYF.

The rearrangement links TRBV27 to TRBJ1-5; the TCRdb call, TRBD1, lacks DNA for checking. The CDR3 extends over 16 amino acids. The V gene's germline CDR1 is MNHEY and CDR2 SMNVEV (reference sequence). This CDR3 is CASGLTGTGGRQPQHF.

V usage is TRBV7-2 and J usage is TRBJ2-1; TCRdb returns TRBD1, unconfirmable since there is no DNA. The CDR3 is 13 amino acids. CDR1 and CDR2 (germline): SGHTA, FQGNSA. CDR3 region: CASSPRGWGEQFF.

This CDR3 is CASSVISGRENEQFF. V gene TRBV5-1 combines with J gene TRBJ2-1; TCRdb reports TRBD2, a call that lacks DNA to check it against. This CDR3 region has 15 residues. Germline loops: CDR1 SGHRS, CDR2 YFSETQ.

The V gene is TRBV6-1, the J gene TRBJ1-2. The CDR3 is made up of 18 amino acids. CDR1 is MNHNS and CDR2 is SASEGT in the germline V gene. The CDR3 sequence is CASSRGGDGPGPNYGYTF.

V gene TRBV27 combines with J gene TRBJ2-7. Germline V gene lookup returns CDR1 MNHEY and CDR2 SMNVEV (reference sequence). This CDR3 spans 15 amino acids. CDR3 sequence reads: CASSRGHAGIYEQYF.

The chain links TRBV5-1 to TRBJ2-1; TCRdb designates TRBD2, a call that cannot be tested without DNA. CDR3 length: 15 residues. Germline assignment: CDR1 SGHRS and CDR2 YFSETQ. The CDR3 reads CASSPTSGTYNEQFF.

The CDR3 is CASSFFGDISNQPQHF. The chain links TRBV19 to TRBJ1-5; TCRdb returns TRBD1, unconfirmable since there is no DNA. CDR3 length: 16 amino acids. Per germline, CDR1 LNHDA and CDR2 SQIVND (reference sequence).

The V call is TRBV20-1, the J call TRBJ1-6; TCRdb outputs TRBD1, but without DNA this stays unchecked. CDR1 is DFQATT, CDR2 SNEGSKA, per germline (reference sequence). The CDR3 is 13 residues long. The CDR3 spells CSAIQGKLSPLHF.

The V and J genes are TRBV5-1 and TRBJ2-2; the D call from TCRdb, TRBD1, cannot be confirmed without DNA. This CDR3 region has 15 residues. Germline assignment: CDR1 SGHRS and CDR2 YFSETQ. CDR3 sequence: CASRFTGKNTGELFF.

This chain joins TRBV28 and TRBJ2-1; TCRdb's D gene call, TRBD1, goes unchecked for lack of DNA. CDR3 length: 15 amino acids. Looked up from germline, CDR1 is MDHEN and CDR2 is SYDVKM. The CDR3 spells CASSSQGAVDNEQFF.

The chain employs TRBV5-1 and TRBJ2-7; TCRdb returns TRBD1, unconfirmable since there is no DNA. This CDR3 is built from 15 residues. Germline V gene lookup returns CDR1 SGHRS and CDR2 YFSETQ. CDR3 protein: CASSLTGIGSYEQYF. Variable domain in full (rest from reference TRBV5-1 and TRBJ2-7): KAGVTQTPRYLIKTRGQQVTLSCSPISGHRSVSWYQQTPGQGLQFLFEYFSETQRNKGNFPGRFSGRQFSNSRSEMNVSTLELGDSALYLCASSLTGIGSYEQYFGPGTRLTVT.

This sequence joins TRBV20-1 and TRBJ1-5; TCRdb reports TRBD1, a call that lacks DNA to check it against. The CDR3 is 15 residues long. CDR1 is DFQATT and CDR2 is SNEGSKA in the germline V gene (reference sequence). This chain's CDR3 is CSATPGTGGNQPQHF.